This T cell receptor (beta chain) was identified during a study of vaccination effects on CD4 cells after COVID-19. Sequencing was performed with immunoSEQ multiplex PCR; in TCRdb, only in-frame clones are kept and a portion is missing. Among tens of thousands of clones listed, roughly 74% were seen once. Remarks on this clone: The antigen remains unidentified.

The culture ran for 10 days before CD4+ T cells were isolated. Subjects were given two BNT162b2 or mRNA-1273 vaccine doses. The sequencing here drew on CD4+ T cells from PBMCs cultured without peptide, taken after COVID-19 vaccination. This TCR was recovered from a human donor who received a COVID-19 vaccine.

The CDR3 DNA reads as TGTGCCACCAGCAGAGAAGCAGGGGGCCTAGAGACCCAGTACTTC. Residues: CATSREAGGLETQYF. The V and J genes are TRBV15 and TRBJ2-5; 8 positions match TRBD1. Germline CDR1 is LNHNV and CDR2 is YYDKDF (reference sequence). V lost 0 bases, J lost 4 bases, and 4 bases stayed unmatched. CDR3 length: 15 amino acids.